The T cell receptor (beta chain) under discussion was sequenced for a study of regulatory T cells in long-lasting Graves disease. Time point meaning: newly diagnosed GD, antithyroid drugs for less than 3 months. PBMC RNA was the source of the TCR library. CDR3 length: 13 amino acids. V trimming: 5 bases; J trimming: 6 bases; junction bases outside the gene matches: 7. CDR1 and CDR2 (germline): DFQATT, SNEGSKA (reference sequence). iRepertoire HTBI primers and Arm-PCR of CDR3 regions built TCR beta libraries. TCRdb passed the multiplex PCR reads through MiXCR, listing each CDR3 protein once. The data contain over 450,000 distinct CDR3 sequences, 9.5% to 15% of them singletons. The data also belong to a second study, concerning T cells in Graves' hyperthyroidism and ophthalmopathy. In that study: Blood also carried most thyroid clonotypes expanded above 0.001.

J is TRBJ2-7 and V is TRBV20-1; 10 positions match TRBD2. This material consisted of peripheral blood mononuclear cells (PBMCs), taken at new diagnosis, from a patient treated with antithyroid drugs. The receptor's source is a woman aged 30 to 39 with Graves disease. Here the CDR3 reads CSAPSGSYSEQYF. As DNA, the CDR3 is TGCAGTGCTCCTAGCGGGAGCTATAGCGAGCAGTACTTC.